These 26 T cell receptor beta chains came from one sample sequenced in a study of T cells after yellow fever vaccination. TCRdb re-derived calls from the 5' RACE reads in MiXCR, one entry per CDR3 protein. In the table there are about 360,000 distinct CDR3 sequences, over 5% of which are singletons. Sequencing was performed on PBMCs, taken 5 days after the yellow fever booster vaccination. The receptors were gathered from a man younger than 40 who received the YFV17D yellow fever vaccine.

The table lists this clonotype with many counts. The chain recombines TRBV20-1 with TRBJ1-5, with TRBD1 as a possible D gene (5 bases). This CDR3 has 15 amino acids. The germline gives CDR1 DFQATT, CDR2 SNEGSKA (reference sequence). V shed 0 bases and J shed 6 bases, with 15 bases lying between them. CDR3 sequence (DNA): TGCAGTGCTAGAGACCCCCAGGGAGAGACTCAGCCCCAGCATTTT. It specifies CSARDPQGETQPQHF.

This clonotype was detected ten times or more. The rearrangement uses TRBV15 and TRBJ2-3; 10 nucleotides match TRBD1. The CDR3 is 19 residues long. Per germline, CDR1 LNHNV and CDR2 YYDKDF (reference sequence). V lost 0 bases and J lost 1; bases outside the gene matches: 10. This chain's CDR3 is CATSRDKGTGEGRTDTQYF. In DNA form, the CDR3 reads TGTGCCACCAGCAGAGATAAGGGGACAGGGGAGGGTCGCACAGATACGCAGTATTTT. Together with reference TRBV15 and TRBJ2-3, the CDR3 gives the full variable domain: DAMVIQNPRYQVTQFGKPVTLSCSQTLNHNVMYWYQQKSSQAPKLLFHYYDKDFNNEADTPDNFQSRRPNTSFCFLDIRSPGLGDTAMYLCATSRDKGTGEGRTDTQYFGPGTRLTVL.

Here the CDR3 reads CSARALLGSSYNEQFF. The CDR3 DNA follows: TGCAGTGCTAGGGCCCTCCTTGGGAGCTCCTACAATGAGCAGTTCTTC. This chain joins TRBV20-1 and TRBJ2-1, with D possibly matching TRBD2 (5 bases). The CDR3 spans 16 residues. Trimming took 3 bases from V and 0 from J, leaving 15 bases between them. Per germline, CDR1 DFQATT and CDR2 SNEGSKA (reference sequence).

The CDR3 reads CASSPGPARRTDTQYF. DNA of the CDR3: TGTGCCAGCAGCCCGGGACCTGCGAGGCGGACAGATACGCAGTATTTT. V and J are TRBV7-9 and TRBJ2-3, with D possibly being TRBD1 or TRBD2 (5 bases each). This CDR3 has 16 amino acids. The germline V and J ends were trimmed by 5 bases and 3 bases, with 18 bases remaining between them. The germline gives CDR1 SEHNR, CDR2 FQNEAQ (reference sequence).

The rearrangement joins TRBV12-3 or TRBV12-4 to TRBJ1-1; D unresolved. V was shortened by 7 bases and J by 8 bases, with 17 bases between the two germline ends. There are 13 residues in the CDR3. CDR3 protein: CASNEQPRREAFF. The CDR3 coding sequence is TGTGCCAGCAACGAACAACCCCGCAGGGAAGCTTTCTTT.

This clonotype was counted at least ten times. This chain links TRBV20-1 with TRBJ2-5; D is undetermined. Germline V gene sequence: CDR1 DFQATT, CDR2 SNEGSKA (reference sequence). V was shortened by 6 bases and J by 7 bases, with 12 bases between the two germline ends. The CDR3 has 11 residues. The CDR3 reads CSAATWGTQYF. The DNA of the CDR3 is TGCAGTGCGGCAACGTGGGGGACCCAGTACTTC.

This clonotype appeared a few times. The chain couples TRBV19 to TRBJ2-7; 11 bases align to TRBD2. The CDR3 contains 16 residues. The junction had 10 bases not matched to a gene; V was cut back by 5 bases and J by 4 bases. Germline V CDR1 and CDR2: LNHDA, SQIVND (reference sequence). CDR3 loop: CASSDGSGTSGYEQYF. CDR3 nucleotides: TGTGCCAGTAGTGACGGGTCCGGGACTAGCGGATACGAGCAGTACTTC.

The chain links TRBV5-6 to TRBJ2-1; 8 nucleotides line up with TRBD2. Germline assignment: CDR1 SGHDT and CDR2 YYEEEE. The CDR3 contains 16 residues. Losses at the gene ends were 4 bases for V and 5 bases for J; bases not matched to a gene: 11. This chain's CDR3 is CASSRVGLATHNEQFF. The CDR3 coding sequence is TGTGCCAGCAGCAGGGTTGGACTAGCCACGCACAATGAGCAGTTCTTC.

This clonotype has a handful of counts. The CDR3 loop is CASSGREDATDTQYF. The CDR3 DNA reads TGTGCCAGCAGCGGGCGGGAGGACGCCACAGATACGCAGTATTTT. V and J are TRBV5-4 and TRBJ2-3, with 8 bases matching TRBD2. Per the germline V gene, CDR1 is SGHNT and CDR2 is YYREEE (reference sequence). The ends lost 4 bases at V and 2 bases at J; junction bases unmatched: 6. CDR3 length equals 15 residues.

The rearrangement links TRBV5-1 to TRBJ1-1, with D hard to call. Germline values: CDR1 SGHRS, CDR2 YFSETQ. The CDR3 spans 12 residues. Trimming cost V 5 bases and J 1 base, with 6 bases left between them. The CDR3 loop reads CASRKENTEAFF. CDR3 in DNA: TGCGCCAGCAGGAAGGAGAACACTGAAGCTTTCTTT.

The rearrangement links TRBV3-1 to TRBJ1-5, with unresolved D. The CDR3 is made up of 13 amino acids. The V end was cut by 2 bases, the J end by 5 bases, with 7 bases between. CDR1 is LGHDT and CDR2 is YNNKEL in the germline V gene (reference sequence). CDR3 sequence reads: CASSQYKDQPQHF. In nucleotides, the CDR3 is TGTGCCAGCAGCCAATATAAGGATCAGCCCCAGCATTTT.

This clonotype was observed a handful of times. The chain joins TRBV7-3 to TRBJ2-7; 8 nucleotides agree with TRBD1. The CDR3 is 14 residues long. Trimming removed 1 base from V and 3 bases from J; junction bases left unmatched: 2. In germline, CDR1 is SGHTA, CDR2 FQGTGA. This CDR3 is CASSLSGQGYEQYF. CDR3 in DNA: TGTGCCAGCAGCTTAAGCGGACAGGGCTACGAGCAGTACTTC. The complete variable domain, with remaining parts taken from reference TRBV7-3 and TRBJ2-7, reads GAGVSQTPSNKVTEKGKYVELRCDPISGHTALYWYRQSLGQGPEFLIYFQGTGAADDSGLPNDRFFAVRPEGSVSTLKIQRTERGDSAVYLCASSLSGQGYEQYFGPGTRLTVT.

The rearrangement links TRBV10-1 to TRBJ2-2; D might be TRBD1 (5 bases). The ends were cut back, 4 bases at V and 4 bases at J, with 10 bases in the middle. Germline V gene sequence: CDR1 WNHNN, CDR2 SYGVQD (reference sequence). The length of the CDR3 is 14 residues. The DNA for the CDR3 is TGCGCCAGCAGTGCCAGGGTGGCCACCGGGGAGCTGTTTTTT. It encodes CASSARVATGELFF.

This clonotype was recorded many times. The V call is TRBV5-1, the J call TRBJ2-3; D unclear. V lost 4 bases and J lost 6, with 15 bases in between. This CDR3 region has 14 residues. CDR1 and CDR2 (germline): SGHRS, YFSETQ. CDR3 region: CASSPMMGLDTQYF. As DNA, the CDR3 is TGCGCCAGCAGCCCCATGATGGGCCTTGATACGCAGTATTTT.

This clonotype was observed a few times. This chain joins TRBV10-3 and TRBJ2-4; weak D call: TRBD1 (5 bases). Germline assignment: CDR1 ENHRY and CDR2 SYGVKD. The CDR3 contains 15 residues. The germline V and J ends were trimmed by 1 base and 4 bases, with 11 bases remaining between them. CDR3 region: CAISEYRQQKNIQYF. The CDR3 nucleotides read TGTGCCATCAGTGAGTACAGACAGCAGAAAAACATTCAGTACTTC.

The table lists this clonotype with a few counts. J is TRBJ1-2 and V is TRBV20-1; 8 bases are a match to TRBD1. The V gene end was trimmed by 0 bases and the J gene end by 4 bases; junction bases not matched to a gene: 1. Germline assignment: CDR1 DFQATT and CDR2 SNEGSKA (reference sequence). The CDR3 length is 13 residues. CDR3 region: CSAREDRVYGYTF. CDR3 DNA sequence: TGCAGTGCTAGAGAGGACAGGGTCTATGGCTACACCTTC.

The sample holds many counts of this clonotype. The chain uses TRBV5-1 and TRBJ2-1; unclear D gene. Germline values: CDR1 SGHRS, CDR2 YFSETQ. Between the trimmed V and J ends, which lost 2 bases and 0 bases, there was a span of 12 bases. The CDR3 is 16 residues long. The CDR3 DNA reads TGCGCCAGCAGCTTAAAGCAACCTAGCTCCTACAATGAGCAGTTCTTC. Encoded protein: CASSLKQPSSYNEQFF.

This clonotype was picked up many times. The CDR3: CASSLDLAAYEQYF. The DNA of the CDR3 is TGTGCCAGCAGCTTAGATCTAGCGGCCTACGAGCAGTACTTC. This chain links TRBV7-2 with TRBJ2-7, with 7 bases matching TRBD2. Trimming at V came to 1 base and at J to 2 bases, leaving 2 bases not matched to a gene. The germline V gene has CDR1 SGHTA and CDR2 FQGNSA. The CDR3 is 14 residues long.

The V and J genes are TRBV12-3 or TRBV12-4 and TRBJ1-1; no definite D call. CDR3 length: 11 residues. V lost 7 bases, J lost 6 bases, and 9 bases lay in between. In DNA, the CDR3 is TGTGCCAGCACCCTCGGGCCTGAAGCTTTCTTT. This translates into CASTLGPEAFF.

There are many counts of this clonotype. The V gene is TRBV29-1, the J gene TRBJ2-5; 9 bases map to TRBD2. V was pared by 6 bases and J by 5 bases, with 7 bases of the junction left unmatched. The germline V gene has CDR1 SQVTM and CDR2 ANQGSEA. The CDR3 runs 13 residues. CDR3 DNA: TGCAGCGTCCAAGCGGGGGGTTGGGAGACCCAGTACTTC. The encoded protein is CSVQAGGWETQYF.

This clonotype was seen at least ten times. V usage is TRBV6-1 and J usage is TRBJ2-6; either TRBD1 or TRBD2 may supply D (5 bases each). The CDR3 runs 16 residues. V gave up 5 bases and J gave up 1 base, with 12 bases separating them. The V gene's germline CDR1 is MNHNS and CDR2 SASEGT. The CDR3: CASSLGAFSGANVLTF. CDR3 nucleotide sequence: TGTGCCAGCAGTCTCGGGGCTTTTTCTGGGGCCAACGTCCTGACTTTC.

This clonotype turned up a few times. V usage is TRBV7-8 and J usage is TRBJ2-5, with a weak D call TRBD2 (6 bases). The germline V gene has CDR1 SGHVS and CDR2 FQNEAQ. This CDR3 contains 14 residues. V lost 2 bases and J lost 5, with 12 bases in between. The chain's CDR3 is CASSLYGGVETQYF. The DNA for the CDR3 is TGTGCCAGCAGCTTATACGGCGGGGTGGAGACCCAGTACTTC. Together with reference TRBV7-8 and TRBJ2-5, the CDR3 gives the full variable domain: GAGVSQSPRYKVAKRGQDVALRCDPISGHVSLFWYQQALGQGPEFLTYFQNEAQLDKSGLPSDRFFAERPEGSVSTLKIQRTQQEDSAVYLCASSLYGGVETQYFGPGTRLLVL.

V gene TRBV5-5 combines with J gene TRBJ2-1; perhaps TRBD2 as D (6 bases). With 4 bases removed from V and 0 bases from J, the gap between germline ends came to 11 bases. Germline V CDR1 and CDR2: SGHKS, YYEKEE (reference sequence). The CDR3 consists of 15 residues. The CDR3 is CASSAGLISYNEQFF. The CDR3 DNA reads as TGTGCCAGCAGCGCGGGGTTGATCTCCTACAATGAGCAGTTCTTC.

This clonotype was observed many times. The CDR3 here is CASSSHRGAGANVLTF. CDR3 coding DNA: TGTGCCAGCAGTTCGCACCGTGGGGCTGGGGCCAACGTCCTGACTTTC. This chain joins TRBV28 and TRBJ2-6; D remains ambiguous. Trimming cost V 4 bases and J 2 bases, with 12 bases left between them. This CDR3 comprises 16 residues. CDR1 and CDR2 from the germline V gene are MDHEN and SYDVKM.

This clonotype was counted at least ten times. This rearrangement joins TRBV7-2 to TRBJ1-5; TRBD1 matches at 7 bases. The CDR3 is made up of 16 amino acids. With V trimmed by 0 bases and J by 2 bases, 4 bases remained unmatched. Per the germline V gene, CDR1 is SGHTA and CDR2 is FQGNSA. CDR3 amino acids: CASSLAGGRRNQPQHF. The CDR3 nucleotides are TGTGCCAGCAGCTTAGCAGGGGGCAGGCGCAATCAGCCCCAGCATTTT.

The V gene is TRBV27, the J gene TRBJ2-1; 7 bases line up with TRBD1. V gave up 9 bases and J gave up 1 base; unmatched junction bases: 9. Per the germline V gene, CDR1 is MNHEY and CDR2 is SMNVEV (reference sequence). This CDR3 has 15 residues. The CDR3 DNA sequence: TGTGCCAGTTTTTCCCCGGGACAGTCCTACAATGAGCAGTTCTTC. It encodes CASFSPGQSYNEQFF.